This T cell receptor (beta chain) was recorded in a study of OX40 agonist ivuxolimab in advanced cancers. About the research overall: People in dose escalation had one of these cancers: hepatocellular carcinoma, melanoma, renal cell or head and neck cancer. The study, taken as a whole, reports: Certain nonresponders likewise exhibited a low normalized T-cell clonal expansion. The authors did not determine the antigen specificity of the expanded peripheral T cells.

Details on this clone: The antigen remains undetermined.

The germline CDR1 and CDR2 sequences are MDHEN and SYDVKM. J lost 6 bases, V lost 2 bases, and 0 bases had no gene match. This CDR3 is built from 15 residues. Sequencing was performed with immunoSEQ multiplex PCR; in TCRdb, only in-frame clones are kept and a portion is missing. This table holds about 58,000 clones, over 80% found once. This clonotype originated in an adult with an advanced solid tumor such as melanoma, head and neck, liver or kidney cancer. Specimen: CD4+ or CD8+ T cells sorted from blood, collected in a trial of the OX40 agonist ivuxolimab. The chain combines TRBV28 with TRBJ2-2; 13 nucleotides agree with TRBD2. Here the CDR3 reads CASSLGTSGAGELFF. The CDR3 DNA follows: TGTGCCAGCAGTTTAGGGACTAGCGGGGCCGGGGAGCTGTTTTTT.